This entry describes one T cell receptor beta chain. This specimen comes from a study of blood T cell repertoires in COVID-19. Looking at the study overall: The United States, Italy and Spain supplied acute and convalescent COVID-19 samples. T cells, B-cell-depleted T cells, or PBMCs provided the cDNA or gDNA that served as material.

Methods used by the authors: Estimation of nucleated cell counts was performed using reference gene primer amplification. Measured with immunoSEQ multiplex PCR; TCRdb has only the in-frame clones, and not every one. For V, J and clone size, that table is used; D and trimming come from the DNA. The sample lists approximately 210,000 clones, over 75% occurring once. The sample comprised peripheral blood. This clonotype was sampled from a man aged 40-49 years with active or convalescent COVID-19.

This chain's CDR3 is CASSRTAGPVGGYTF. In nucleotides, the CDR3 is TGTGCCAGTAGTCGTACGGCAGGGCCGGTTGGTGGCTACACCTTC. The V and J genes are TRBV19 and TRBJ1-2; tentative D call: TRBD1 (5 bases). Trimming stripped 5 bases from V and 7 bases from J, with 20 bases between. This CDR3 has 15 residues. CDR1 and CDR2 (germline): LNHDA, SQIVND (reference sequence).